This T cell receptor beta chain was retrieved from a study of T cell changes during pregnancy in multiple sclerosis. Sequenced by immunoSEQ multiplex PCR; TCRdb stores in-frame clones only, minus some. There are 30,000 to 40,000 clones in the sample; roughly 89% occur only once, and 0.55% to 0.7% lies in the top ten. V trimming: 6 bases; J trimming: 8 bases; junction bases outside the gene matches: 7. The CDR3 runs to 14 residues. Germline V gene lookup returns CDR1 MNHEY and CDR2 SMNVEV (reference sequence). J is TRBJ2-1 and V is TRBV27, with 10 bases that match TRBD2. The TCR sequence derives from a female donor with multiple sclerosis, enrolled in a pregnancy study. The sequencing used CD4+ T cells from peripheral blood mononuclear cells, collected in the second trimester of pregnancy. DNA of the CDR3: TGTGCCAGCAGAGCGGGAGGGCCGGGCGATGAGCAGTTCTTC. Translated, it gives CASRAGGPGDEQFF.